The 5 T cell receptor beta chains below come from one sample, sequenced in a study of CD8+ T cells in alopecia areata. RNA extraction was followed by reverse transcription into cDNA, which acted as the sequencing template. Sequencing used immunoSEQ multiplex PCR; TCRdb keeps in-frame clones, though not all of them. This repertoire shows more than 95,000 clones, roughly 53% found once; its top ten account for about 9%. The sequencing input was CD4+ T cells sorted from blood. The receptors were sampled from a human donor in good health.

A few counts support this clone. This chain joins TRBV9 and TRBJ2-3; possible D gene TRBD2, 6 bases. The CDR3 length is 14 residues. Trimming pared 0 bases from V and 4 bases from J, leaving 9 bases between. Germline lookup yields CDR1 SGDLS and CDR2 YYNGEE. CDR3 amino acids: CASSVEPGADTQYF. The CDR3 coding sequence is TGTGCCAGCAGCGTAGAGCCGGGGGCAGATACGCAGTATTTT.

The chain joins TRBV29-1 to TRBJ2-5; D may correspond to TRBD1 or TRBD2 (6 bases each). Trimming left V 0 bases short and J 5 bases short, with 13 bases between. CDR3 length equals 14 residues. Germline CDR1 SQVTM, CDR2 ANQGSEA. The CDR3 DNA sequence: TGCAGCGTTGAAGATACGGGGGCGCGTGAGACCCAGTACTTC. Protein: CSVEDTGARETQYF.

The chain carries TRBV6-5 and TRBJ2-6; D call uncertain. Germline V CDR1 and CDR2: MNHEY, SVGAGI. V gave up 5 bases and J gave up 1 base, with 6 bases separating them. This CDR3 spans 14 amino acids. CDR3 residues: CASSLVSGANVLTF. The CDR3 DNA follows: TGTGCCAGCAGTCTAGTTTCTGGGGCCAACGTCCTGACTTTC.

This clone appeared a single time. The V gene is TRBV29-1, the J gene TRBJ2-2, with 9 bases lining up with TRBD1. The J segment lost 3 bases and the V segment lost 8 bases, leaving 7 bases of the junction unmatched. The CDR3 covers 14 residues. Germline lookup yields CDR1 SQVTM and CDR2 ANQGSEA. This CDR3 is CSTRTGEYTGELFF. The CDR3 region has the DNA TGCAGCACCAGGACAGGGGAATACACCGGGGAGCTGTTTTTT.

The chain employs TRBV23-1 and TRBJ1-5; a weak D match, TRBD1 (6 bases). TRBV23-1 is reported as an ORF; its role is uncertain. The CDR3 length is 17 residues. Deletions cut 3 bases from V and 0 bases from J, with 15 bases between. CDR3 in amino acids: CASSHPGTFHSNQPQHF. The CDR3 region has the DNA TGCGCCAGCAGTCACCCCGGGACATTTCATAGCAATCAGCCCCAGCATTTT.